This TCR beta chain came from a study of regulatory T cells in long-lasting Graves disease. CDR3 regions were amplified by Arm-PCR using iRepertoire HTBI primers to build TCR beta libraries. TCRdb itself ran the multiplex PCR reads through MiXCR, one entry per CDR3 protein. Among 370,000 or so distinct CDR3 sequences, roughly 17% were seen once, and the ten largest hold roughly 21%. This clonotype was observed at least ten times. In germline, CDR1 is SGHTA, CDR2 FQGNSA. The CDR3 sequence is 16 residues long. V lost 4 bases and J 0 bases, leaving 10 bases between the germline ends. The time point denotes: newly diagnosed GD, antithyroid drugs for less than 3 months. The TCR library was made from RNA that had been extracted from PBMCs in TRIzol. The same specimen was also included in a second study, on T cells in Graves' hyperthyroidism and ophthalmopathy.

Sequences were derived from peripheral blood mononuclear cells (PBMCs), sampled at new diagnosis, from a patient treated with antithyroid drugs. The chain couples TRBV7-2 to TRBJ2-6, with D possibly being TRBD2 (6 bases). The receptor's source is a woman aged 18-35 years with Graves disease. The CDR3 loop reads CASSSGLRSGANVLTF. The CDR3 DNA is TGTGCCAGCAGCTCGGGACTCCGCTCTGGGGCCAACGTCCTGACTTTC.